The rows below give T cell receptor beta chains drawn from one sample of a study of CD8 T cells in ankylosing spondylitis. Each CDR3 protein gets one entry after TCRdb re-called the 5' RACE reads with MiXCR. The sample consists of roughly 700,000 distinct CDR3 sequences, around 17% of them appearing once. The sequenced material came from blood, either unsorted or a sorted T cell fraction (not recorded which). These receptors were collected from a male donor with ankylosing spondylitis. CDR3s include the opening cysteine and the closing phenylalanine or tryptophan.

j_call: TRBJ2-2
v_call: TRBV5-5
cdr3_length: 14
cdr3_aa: CASSLDINTGELFF

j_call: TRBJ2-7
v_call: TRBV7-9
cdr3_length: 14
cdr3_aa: CASSSWTGSYEQYF

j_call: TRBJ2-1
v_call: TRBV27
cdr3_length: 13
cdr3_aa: CASSLYPQNEQFF

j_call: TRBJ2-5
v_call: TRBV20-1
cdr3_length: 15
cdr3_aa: CSARDPSGRRETQYF

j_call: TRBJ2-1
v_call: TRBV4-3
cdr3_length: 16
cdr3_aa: CASSQFSDSSYNEQFF

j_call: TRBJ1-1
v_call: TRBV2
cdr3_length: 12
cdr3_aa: CASTTTDTEAFF

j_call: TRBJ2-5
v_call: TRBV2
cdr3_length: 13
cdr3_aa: CASSGQREETQYF

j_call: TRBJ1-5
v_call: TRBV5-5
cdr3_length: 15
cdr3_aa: CASSSITGGNQPQHF

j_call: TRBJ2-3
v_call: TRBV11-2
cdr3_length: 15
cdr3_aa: CASSTPGASTDTQYF

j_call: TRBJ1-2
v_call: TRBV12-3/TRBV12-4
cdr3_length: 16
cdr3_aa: CASSRTPGQDSYGYTF

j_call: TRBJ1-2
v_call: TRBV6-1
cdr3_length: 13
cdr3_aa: CASRTPGQYGYTF

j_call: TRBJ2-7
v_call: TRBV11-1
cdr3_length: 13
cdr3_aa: CASSEYRGYEQYF

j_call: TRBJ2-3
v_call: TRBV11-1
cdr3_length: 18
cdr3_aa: CASSPSRGVSGRTDTQYF

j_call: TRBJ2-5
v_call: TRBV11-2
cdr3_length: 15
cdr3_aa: CASSPRAGEEETQYF

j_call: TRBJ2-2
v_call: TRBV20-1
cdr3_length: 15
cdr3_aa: CSARTSGRDTGELFF

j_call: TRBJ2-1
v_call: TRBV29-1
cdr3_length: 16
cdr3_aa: CSLWPGQGPTRDEQFF

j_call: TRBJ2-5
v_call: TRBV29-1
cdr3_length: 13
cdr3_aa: CSVETGGGETQYF

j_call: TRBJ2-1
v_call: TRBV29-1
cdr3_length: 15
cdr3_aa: CSANRGEGYTNEQFF

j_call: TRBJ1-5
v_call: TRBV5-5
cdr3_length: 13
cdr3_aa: CASSLVLQQPQHF

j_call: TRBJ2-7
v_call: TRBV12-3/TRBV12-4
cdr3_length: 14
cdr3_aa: CASSLVGGGLEQYF

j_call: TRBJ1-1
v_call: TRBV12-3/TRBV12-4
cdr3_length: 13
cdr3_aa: CASENRGNTEAFF

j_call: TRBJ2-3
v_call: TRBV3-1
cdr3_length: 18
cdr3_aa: CASSQEGLAGSSTDTQYF

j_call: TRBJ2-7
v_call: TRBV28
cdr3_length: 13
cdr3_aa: CASNVEKNYEQYF

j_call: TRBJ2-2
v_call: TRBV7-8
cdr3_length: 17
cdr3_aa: CASSLGGAGVDTGELFF

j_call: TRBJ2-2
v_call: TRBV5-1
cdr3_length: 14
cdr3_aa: CASSSDPIPGELFF

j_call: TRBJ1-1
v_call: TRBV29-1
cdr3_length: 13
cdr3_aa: CSVEGPAGAEAFF

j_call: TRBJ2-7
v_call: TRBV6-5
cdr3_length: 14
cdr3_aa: CASSYRDRPYEQYF

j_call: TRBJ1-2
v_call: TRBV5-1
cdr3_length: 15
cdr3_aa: CASSSSTLAPYGYTF

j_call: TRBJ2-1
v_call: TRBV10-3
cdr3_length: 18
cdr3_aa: CAIRSSGTSGSMNNEQFF

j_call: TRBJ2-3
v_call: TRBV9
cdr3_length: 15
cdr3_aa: CASSVDGTLVDTQYF

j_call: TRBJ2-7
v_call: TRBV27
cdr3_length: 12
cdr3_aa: CASSHRGIEQYF

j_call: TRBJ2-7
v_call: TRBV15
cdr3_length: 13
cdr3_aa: CATSRDKSYEQYF

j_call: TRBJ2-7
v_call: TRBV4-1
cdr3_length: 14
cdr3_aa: CASSQGMHSYEQYF

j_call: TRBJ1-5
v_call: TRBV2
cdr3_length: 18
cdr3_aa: CASRSGTGGYTGNQPQHF

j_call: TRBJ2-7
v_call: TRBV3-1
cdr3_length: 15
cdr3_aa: CASSQAATAAYEQYF

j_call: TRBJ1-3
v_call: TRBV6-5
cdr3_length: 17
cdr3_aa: CASSNRDRSLSGNTIYF

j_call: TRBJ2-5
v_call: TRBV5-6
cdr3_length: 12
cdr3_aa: CASTRVPETQYF

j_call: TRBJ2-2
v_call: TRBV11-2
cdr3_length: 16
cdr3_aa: CASSAQGRPNTGELFF

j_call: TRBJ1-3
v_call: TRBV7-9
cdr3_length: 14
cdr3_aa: CATLELTPGNTIYF

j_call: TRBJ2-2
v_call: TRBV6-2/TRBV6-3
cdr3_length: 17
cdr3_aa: CASSYPGLAGTTGELFF

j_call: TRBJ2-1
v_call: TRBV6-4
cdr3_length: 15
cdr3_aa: CASSERGGSYNEQFF

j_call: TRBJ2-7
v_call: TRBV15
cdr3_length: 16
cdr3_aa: CATSRALGQGSYEQYF

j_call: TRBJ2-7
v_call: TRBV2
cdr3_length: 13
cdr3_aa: CASNGGQSYEQYF

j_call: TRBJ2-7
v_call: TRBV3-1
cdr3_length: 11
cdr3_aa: CASSHQYEQYF

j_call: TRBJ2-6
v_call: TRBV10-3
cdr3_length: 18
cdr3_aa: CATRFFGQTDSGANVLTF